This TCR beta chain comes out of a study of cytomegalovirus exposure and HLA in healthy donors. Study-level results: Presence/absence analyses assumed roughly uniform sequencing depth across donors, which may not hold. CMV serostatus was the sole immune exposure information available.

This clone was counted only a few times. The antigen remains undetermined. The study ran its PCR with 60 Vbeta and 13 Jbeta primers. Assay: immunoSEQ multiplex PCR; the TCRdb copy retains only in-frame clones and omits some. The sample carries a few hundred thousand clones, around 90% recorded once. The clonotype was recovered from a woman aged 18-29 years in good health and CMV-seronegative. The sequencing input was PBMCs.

The CDR3 DNA sequence: TGTGCCAGCGTCGGGAGGGCTGCTGCCAATCAGCCCCAGCATTTT. Encoded protein: CASVGRAAANQPQHF. The chain recombines TRBV5-8 with TRBJ1-5, with D uncertain. V lost 7 bases, J lost 3 bases, and 17 bases lay in between. Germline CDR1 and CDR2: SGHTS and YDEGEE. The CDR3 consists of 15 residues. Supplemented by reference TRBV5-8 and TRBJ1-5, the full variable domain reads EAGVTQSPTHLIKTRGQQATLRCSPISGHTSVYWYQQALGLGLQFLLWYDEGEERNRGNFPPRFSGRQFPNYSSELNVNALELEDSALYLCASVGRAAANQPQHFGDGTRLSIL.